The next 2 T cell receptor beta chains were all read from a single sample in a study of cytomegalovirus exposure and HLA in healthy donors. Primers for the PCR totalled 60 Vbeta and 13 Jbeta. Sequenced by immunoSEQ multiplex PCR; TCRdb stores in-frame clones only, minus some. The table has fewer than 250,000 clones, roughly 81% seen once; the top ten hold approximately 2%. Specimen: PBMCs. All receptors derive from a woman in her twenties or thirties in good health and CMV-seropositive.

The chain employs TRBV5-1 and TRBJ2-1, with 12 bases identical to TRBD2. CDR1 and CDR2 (germline): SGHRS, YFSETQ. V lost 0 bases and J lost 8; bases outside the gene matches: 3. This CDR3 region has 15 residues. The CDR3 loop is CASSLGTSGNHEQFF. The CDR3 DNA follows: TGCGCCAGCAGCTTGGGGACTAGCGGGAACCATGAGCAGTTCTTC.

The chain has TRBV25-1 and TRBJ2-7; tentative D call: TRBD1 (5 bases). The CDR3 spans 17 residues. CDR1 and CDR2 from the germline V gene are MGHDK and SYGVNS. Trimming removed 4 bases at V and 4 bases at J, with 23 bases between. DNA for the CDR3: TGTGCCAGCAGTGCTATGCATCGGACACAAGGTCGTTACGAGCAGTACTTC. Its protein is CASSAMHRTQGRYEQYF.